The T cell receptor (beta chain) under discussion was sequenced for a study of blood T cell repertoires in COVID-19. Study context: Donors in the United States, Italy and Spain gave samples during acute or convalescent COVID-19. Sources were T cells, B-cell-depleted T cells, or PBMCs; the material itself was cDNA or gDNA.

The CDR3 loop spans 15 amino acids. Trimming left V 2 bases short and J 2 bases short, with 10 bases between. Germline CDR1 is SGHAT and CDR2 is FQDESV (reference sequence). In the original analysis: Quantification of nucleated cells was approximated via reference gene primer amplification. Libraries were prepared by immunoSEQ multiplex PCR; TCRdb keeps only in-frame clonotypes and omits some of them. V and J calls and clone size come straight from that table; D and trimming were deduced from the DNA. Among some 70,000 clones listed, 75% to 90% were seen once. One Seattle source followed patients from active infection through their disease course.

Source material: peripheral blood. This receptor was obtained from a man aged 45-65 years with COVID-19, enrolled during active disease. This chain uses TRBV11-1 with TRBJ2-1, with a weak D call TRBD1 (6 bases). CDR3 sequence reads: CASSLLQGTYNEQFF. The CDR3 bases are TGTGCCAGCAGCTTACTCCAGGGGACCTACAATGAGCAGTTCTTC.